The clone carrying this T cell receptor (beta chain) came up once. V lost 4 bases to trimming and J lost 5 bases; unmatched junction nucleotides: 7. The CDR3 runs 14 residues. Germline CDR1 and CDR2: SGHRS and YFSETQ. This sample is part of a study of blood T cell repertoires in COVID-19. Study-level background: The United States, Italy and Spain provided the acute and convalescent COVID-19 samples. PBMCs, B-cell-depleted T cells, or T cells were the source of the cDNA or gDNA that made up the material.

How the authors handled the data: Amplification of reference gene primers provided the estimated nucleated cell counts. The protocol was immunoSEQ multiplex PCR, while the TCRdb copy is restricted to in-frame clones and leaves out a portion. The V and J calls and clone size are taken from that table; D and trimming were inferred from the DNA. Found here are about 55,000 clones, 80% to 95% of them singletons; the top ten hold 13% to 15%. The material sequenced was peripheral blood. The chain has TRBV5-1 and TRBJ1-2, with 8 bases matching TRBD1. This clonotype originated in a human donor with active COVID-19. The donor label of this sample is uncertain. Written as DNA, the CDR3 is TGCGCCAGCAGCACCTCAGGGGGCGCGTATGGCTACACCTTC. Residues: CASSTSGGAYGYTF. The complete variable domain, with remaining parts taken from reference TRBV5-1 and TRBJ1-2, reads KAGVTQTPRYLIKTRGQQVTLSCSPISGHRSVSWYQQTPGQGLQFLFEYFSETQRNKGNFPGRFSGRQFSNSRSEMNVSTLELGDSALYLCASSTSGGAYGYTFGSGTRLTVV.